What follows are 20 T cell receptor beta chains derived from one specimen sequenced in a study of tumor-infiltrating lymphocytes in primary liver carcinoma. Using a constant-region primer together with ProtoScript II reverse transcriptase, TCR beta cDNA was made from about 500 ng of total RNA. Three nested multiplex PCR rounds, a slightly modified ARM-PCR method, built the TCR beta libraries. Primers for the first two PCR rounds were TRBV1-TRBV30 forward primers and a C-beta reverse primer (around 10 cycles per round). TCRdb re-analysed the multiplex PCR reads in MiXCR, keeping a single row per CDR3 protein. The sample holds under 200,000 distinct CDR3 sequences, over 80% seen once. Both RNA and DNA were isolated together from around 20-30 mg of bulk tissue that had not been sorted. Input material: tumor tissue from primary liver carcinoma. These receptors all stem from a middle-aged man with primary liver carcinoma and hepatitis B virus infection.

The chain is built from TRBV29-1 and TRBJ1-3; TRBD1 agrees at 7 bases. From germline, CDR1 is SQVTM and CDR2 ANQGSEA. The CDR3 runs 14 residues. J was trimmed by 8 bases and V by 4 bases; bases with no gene match: 11. CDR3 residues: CSVAGGTVMHTIYF. The CDR3 coding sequence is TGCAGCGTTGCGGGGGGGACAGTGATGCACACCATATATTTT.

As for this clonotype: A much larger clone differs by one base, so this may be a read error. This rearrangement joins TRBV7-9 to TRBJ2-7; TRBD2 agrees at 8 bases. The germline CDR1 and CDR2 sequences are SEHNR and FQNEAQ (reference sequence). This CDR3 has 16 residues. The CDR3 DNA reads as TGTACCAGCAGCTTAGCTTCCACTAGCGGAACTTACGAGCAGTACTTC. Amino acid sequence: CTSSLASTSGTYEQYF.

With respect to this clonotype: One end of the junction does not line up with germline, which may come from a read error. The chain is built from TRBV11-1 and TRBJ2-5; 8 positions agree with TRBD2. The CDR3 sequence is 15 residues long. Germline loops: CDR1 SGHAT, CDR2 FQDESV (reference sequence). The CDR3 sequence: CVSTLTGLVVETQYF. CDR3 coding DNA: TGTGTCAGCACCCTCACGGGACTAGTGGTAGAGACCCAGTACTTC.

For this clonotype: Lacking the conserved final phenylalanine or tryptophan, this CDR3 likely reflects a read error. The chain has TRBV29-1 and TRBJ2-3; 7 nucleotides align to TRBD2. J lost 8 bases, V lost 7 bases, and 24 bases had no gene match. Germline CDR1 is SQVTM and CDR2 is ANQGSEA. This CDR3 has 17 amino acids. CDR3 nucleotides: TGCAGCGCCCCGACAGCGGGATCCCGAGGGTCGTCGGCTACGCAGTATTCT. It codes for CSAPTAGSRGSSATQYS.

This clonotype was seen many times. The rearrangement links TRBV12-3 or TRBV12-4 to TRBJ2-1; tentative D call: TRBD2 (5 bases). V was pared by 5 bases and J by 12 bases, with 17 bases between. The CDR3 loop spans 13 amino acids. CDR3 nucleotides: TGTGCCAGCAGTCCCCTCGATCTTCGGGGGCAGTTCTTC. Protein product: CASSPLDLRGQFF.

Worth noting for this clonotype: Since the CDR3 does not end with the conserved phenylalanine or tryptophan, this likely comes from a read error. The limits of the CDR3 on the DNA are not certain, so only TCRdb's listed CDR3 is given. This chain uses TRBV29-1 with TRBJ1-1; the table names TRBD1, a call not compared with the DNA. The CDR3 is 12 residues long, ends included. In germline, CDR1 is SQVTM, CDR2 ANQGSEA. The CDR3 loop is CSVITGGTETFY.

This clonotype was found once. The germline gene is not matched at one end of the junction; a read error may be the cause. V usage is TRBV5-6 and J usage is TRBJ1-1, with 8 bases fitting TRBD1. The CDR3 consists of 14 residues. Germline V CDR1 and CDR2: SGHDT, YYEEEE. The CDR3 DNA follows: TGTGCCAGCAGCTTGACACAGACAGGGGCTGAAGTTTTCTTT. It codes for CASSLTQTGAEVFF.

Of note for this clonotype: One end of the junction fails to match germline, which may point to a read error. The rearrangement links TRBV29-1 to TRBJ2-7, with 7 nucleotides matching TRBD2. Germline values: CDR1 SQVTM, CDR2 ANQGSEA. The length of the CDR3 is 13 residues. The CDR3 is CSVDVSGGNEQYF. The DNA for the CDR3 is TGCAGCGTTGATGTATCGGGAGGTAACGAGCAATACTTC.

CDR3 in DNA: TGCGCCAGCATCTCCTGGACTAGCGGAGCAGATACGCAGTATTTT. Protein: CASISWTSGADTQYF. This chain uses TRBV5-1 with TRBJ2-3, with 10 bases matching TRBD2. The germline gives CDR1 SGHRS, CDR2 YFSETQ. V was clipped by 6 bases and J by 4 bases; unmatched bases: 8. The CDR3 contains 15 residues. The whole variable domain, filled in from reference TRBV5-1 and TRBJ2-3, reads KAGVTQTPRYLIKTRGQQVTLSCSPISGHRSVSWYQQTPGQGLQFLFEYFSETQRNKGNFPGRFSGRQFSNSRSEMNVSTLELGDSALYLCASISWTSGADTQYFGPGTRLTVL.

In the case of this clonotype: This likely comes from a read error, as the CDR3 has no conserved phenylalanine or tryptophan at its end. No DNA is shown, since the ends of the CDR3 on it are uncertain; the CDR3 is the one TCRdb lists. This chain joins TRBV11-2 and TRBJ2-7; the D call TRBD1 from the table was never checked on the DNA. The CDR3 region is 15 residues in length, termini included. CDR1 and CDR2 from the germline V gene are SGHAT and FQNNGV. CDR3 amino acids: CASGLRWTGENEHYL.

This clonotype was recorded once. An end of the junction differs from the germline gene, which may be a read error. The chain has TRBV6-2 or TRBV6-3 and TRBJ2-7; the D gene is possibly TRBD2 (6 bases). The germline gives CDR1 MNHEY, CDR2 SVGEGT. This CDR3 has 14 residues. CDR3 residues: CTSKRVQEGYEQYF. CDR3 DNA sequence: TGTACCAGCAAAAGAGTACAGGAGGGCTACGAGCAGTACTTT.

This clonotype was picked up a small number of times. The chain employs TRBV29-1 and TRBJ2-3, with D perhaps matching TRBD1 (6 bases). Germline assignment: CDR1 SQVTM and CDR2 ANQGSEA. The CDR3 totals 11 residues. The CDR3 bases are TGCGGCTTTGGGGGCACAGATACGATGTATTTT. Its translation is CGFGGTDTMYF.

As regards this clonotype: Because it lacks the conserved phenylalanine or tryptophan at the end, this CDR3 is likely a read error. The DNA is left out, because the CDR3 cannot be placed on it with certainty; the CDR3 is given as TCRdb lists it. The chain's CDR3 is CASSSTSANTGELLY. This chain connects TRBV5-4 to TRBJ2-2; TRBD2, the table's D call, lacks a check against the DNA. Germline CDR1 is SGHNT and CDR2 is YYREEE (reference sequence). The CDR3 is 15 amino acids in total, end residues counted.

Only one count was recorded for this clonotype. At one of its ends the junction is not consistent with the germline gene, which may arise from a read error. This chain links TRBV28 with TRBJ2-1; 10 bases agree with TRBD2. The CDR3 has 16 residues. Germline CDR1 reads MDHEN; CDR2 reads SYDVKM. CDR3 sequence reads: CVSIPPKRGGYNEQLF. The CDR3 coding sequence is TGTGTCAGCATCCCCCCGAAGCGGGGGGGCTACAATGAGCAGCTCTTC.

The chain is built from TRBV7-8 and TRBJ2-7, with 8 bases matching TRBD2. V dropped 5 bases and J dropped 10; count of bases not matched to a gene: 16. The CDR3 consists of 15 residues. Germline lookup yields CDR1 SGHVS and CDR2 FQNEAQ. CDR3 sequence reads: CASSVTSGASSEQYF. The CDR3 DNA is TGTGCCAGCAGCGTAACTAGCGGAGCTAGTTCCGAACAGTACTTC.

Regarding this clonotype: The germline gene is not matched at one end of the junction; a read error may be the cause. The V and J genes are TRBV12-5 and TRBJ2-1, with D hard to call. This CDR3 is 13 amino acids long. CDR1 and CDR2 (germline): LGHNT, FRNRAP. For the CDR3, the DNA is TGTGCTAGTGGTCCCCGTTACCCCAATGAGCAATTCTTC. Its protein is CASGPRYPNEQFF. Based on the CDR3 plus reference TRBV12-5 and TRBJ2-1, the full variable domain is DARVTQTPRHKVTEMGQEVTMRCQPILGHNTVFWYRQTMMQGLELLAYFRNRAPLDDSGMPKDRFSAEMPDATLATLKIQPSEPRDSAVYFCASGPRYPNEQFFGPGTRLTVL.

This clonotype was counted only a few times. This chain connects TRBV19 to TRBJ2-7; D call uncertain. The CDR3 is 14 residues long. Germline V gene data show CDR1 as LNHDA and CDR2 as SQIVND (reference sequence). Deletions cut 5 bases from V and 2 bases from J, with 13 bases between. The CDR3 here is CASSPRHLTYEQYF. The CDR3 nucleotides are TGTGCCAGTAGTCCGCGACACCTCACCTACGAGCAGTACTTC.

This clonotype showed up just a few times. The rearrangement uses TRBV13 and TRBJ2-1; possibly TRBD1 for D (6 bases). V was shortened by 3 bases and J by 12 bases, with 24 bases between the two germline ends. Germline lookup yields CDR1 PRHDT and CDR2 FYEKMQ (reference sequence). The CDR3 consists of 16 residues. The CDR3 DNA sequence: TGTGCCAGCAGCTTTTTCAGGGGTACCCATTACAACGGGCAGTTCTTC. Translation: CASSFFRGTHYNGQFF.

The gene calls are TRBV29-1 and TRBJ2-7; D might be TRBD1 or TRBD2, each matching 5 bases. Germline-derived CDR1 and CDR2 are SQVTM and ANQGSEA. The CDR3 sequence is 13 residues long. The V gene lost 8 bases and the J gene lost 1 base, with 15 bases spanning the gap. CDR3 nucleotides: TGCAGCCACGGGGCAGGAACATCCTACGAGCAGTACTTC. Protein product: CSHGAGTSYEQYF.

This chain joins TRBV5-4 and TRBJ2-7, with 8 positions matching TRBD1. Germline-derived CDR1 and CDR2 are SGHNT and YYREEE (reference sequence). The trim removed 8 bases at V and 3 bases at J, leaving 13 bases unmatched. The length of the CDR3 is 15 residues. In nucleotides, the CDR3 is TGTGCCAGTAGCATGACGGGACAGGTTTTCTACGAGCAGTACTTC. Amino acids: CASSMTGQVFYEQYF.